The T cell receptor beta chain described here comes from a study of OX40 agonist ivuxolimab in advanced cancers. Study-level points and caveats: Nonresponders included some who also had low normalized T-cell clonal expansion.

With 6 bases removed from V and 4 bases from J, the gap between germline ends came to 21 bases. The CDR3 is 16 residues long. The germline CDR1 and CDR2 sequences are LNHDA and SQIVND (reference sequence). In regard to this clone: The antigen remains unidentified.

Clones were sequenced by immunoSEQ multiplex PCR, and TCRdb holds only the in-frame ones, with some missing. The sample lists some 7,000 clones, 75% to 90% occurring once. V usage is TRBV19 and J usage is TRBJ1-1; tentatively, D is TRBD1 (6 bases). The specimen comprised CD4+ or CD8+ T cells sorted from blood, sampled in a trial of the OX40 agonist ivuxolimab. The sequence was obtained from an adult with an advanced solid tumor such as melanoma, head and neck, liver or kidney cancer. This CDR3 is CASRDFKAGASTEAFF. The CDR3 bases are TGTGCCAGTAGGGACTTTAAGGCGGGGGCGAGCACTGAAGCTTTCTTT.